This entry concerns a single T cell receptor (beta chain). The target antigen is unknown. The J segment lost 5 bases and the V segment lost 3 bases, leaving 7 bases of the junction unmatched. The CDR3 extends over 15 amino acids. Germline-derived CDR1 and CDR2 are LNHNV and YYDKDF (reference sequence). This sample is part of a study of cytomegalovirus exposure and HLA in healthy donors. Study outcomes and limitations: In an earlier analysis, in approximately 570 donors, most V segments appeared productive either ~90% or ~30% of the time.

It was with 60 Vbeta and 13 Jbeta primers that the PCR ran. Method: immunoSEQ multiplex PCR; TCRdb's copy keeps in-frame clones and lacks some. This sample yields approximately 190,000 clones, of which over 80% are seen a single time; roughly 6.7% belongs to the top ten. Sequenced input: PBMCs. The chain recombines TRBV15 with TRBJ2-4; 7 nucleotides agree with TRBD1. This clonotype was sampled from a man aged 40-49 years in good health and CMV-seropositive. The CDR3 protein is CATSRVTQGENIQYF. The DNA for the CDR3 is TGTGCCACCAGCAGGGTAACCCAGGGGGAAAACATTCAGTACTTC.